This TCR beta chain derives from a study of T cells in Graves' hyperthyroidism and ophthalmopathy. Whole-study findings and limits: Researchers report that a 13 V-J model separated ophthalmopathy from stable hyperthyroidism.

With 4 bases clipped from V and 6 bases from J, the junction kept 19 bases outside the gene matches. There are 19 residues in the CDR3. Germline V lookup: CDR1 LGHNA, CDR2 YSLEER. With duration under 3 months, ophthalmopathy was active: Clinical Activity Score at least 3, NOSPECS at least 4. Using around 10 ml of fresh peripheral blood, PBMCs were prepared. Researchers amplified the TCR beta CDR3 regions from RNA transcripts. HTBI primers were employed in a first-round RT-PCR of the TCR CDR3. TCRdb re-called the multiplex PCR reads through MiXCR, storing one row per CDR3 protein. The table shows some 490,000 distinct CDR3 sequences, with 15% to 20% occurring only once. This clonotype has only a few counts. Its target is not known.

Material for sequencing was blood. V is TRBV4-3 and J is TRBJ2-7; TRBD1 matches 12 bases. The clonotype was recovered from a woman in her thirties with Graves' ophthalmopathy. The CDR3 DNA reads TGCGCCAGCAGCCGAGTCGGAAAAGCCCGGGACAGGGGGCTGTGCGAGCAGTACTTC. Amino acid sequence: CASSRVGKARDRGLCEQYF.